This T cell receptor beta chain was recorded in a study of T cell repertoires in cytomegalovirus infection. Study-wide context: Public TCR beta signatures were indicative of both CMV infection and a matching HLA type. Study observations and caveats: Of the TCR beta families, the public ones yielded a cumulative frequency that identified carriers of CMV plus the relevant HLA. Dominating the ex vivo response were HLA-C-restricted CMV-specific TCR beta clonotypes.

This CDR3 has 11 residues. Germline values: CDR1 LGHNT, CDR2 FRNRAP. The ends were cut back, 6 bases at V and 3 bases at J, with 5 bases in the middle. A single record per CDR3 protein comes from TCRdb applying MiXCR to the reads. The table records 630,000 or so distinct CDR3 sequences, approximately 25% of them present only once. The table lists this clonotype with many counts. Its specificity is unknown. J is TRBJ1-1 and V is TRBV12-5, with D unresolved. The TCR was taken from a human donor in good health (CMV status not recorded). Some clones in this sample may be carry-over from other donors' samples. The sequencing sample was made of CD8+ T cells from PBMCs. CDR3 coding DNA: TGTGCTAGTGGACTGGACACTGAAGCTTTCTTT. Protein product: CASGLDTEAFF.